The 20 T cell receptor beta chains below come from one sample, sequenced in a study of blood T cell repertoires in COVID-19. Data came from immunoSEQ multiplex PCR; TCRdb stores just in-frame clones and leaves some out. The data contain approximately 100,000 clones, almost 95% of them seen just once; the ten biggest clones take up 4.5% to 6%. The specimen sequenced was peripheral blood. These receptors came from a man aged 50 or older with active COVID-19.

This clone was detected only a few times. The chain couples TRBV5-4 to TRBJ1-2; 9 nucleotides match TRBD1. This CDR3 is 14 amino acids long. In germline, CDR1 is SGHNT, CDR2 YYREEE (reference sequence). The trim removed 3 bases at V and 3 bases at J, leaving 3 bases unmatched. The CDR3 DNA is TGTGCCAGCAGCTCGGGACAGGGAGACTATGGCTACACCTTC. Translated: CASSSGQGDYGYTF.

The table lists this clone with a count of one. The chain has TRBV5-1 and TRBJ2-3; D is possibly TRBD2 (5 bases). There are 15 residues in the CDR3. Germline V gene data show CDR1 as SGHRS and CDR2 as YFSETQ. V shed 1 base and J shed 6 bases, with 15 bases lying between them. The CDR3 sequence: CASSLQVGATDTQYF. In DNA, the CDR3 is TGCGCCAGCAGCTTGCAGGTGGGAGCCACGGATACGCAGTATTTT. The whole variable domain, remainder taken from reference TRBV5-1 and TRBJ2-3, is KAGVTQTPRYLIKTRGQQVTLSCSPISGHRSVSWYQQTPGQGLQFLFEYFSETQRNKGNFPGRFSGRQFSNSRSEMNVSTLELGDSALYLCASSLQVGATDTQYFGPGTRLTVL.

V and J are TRBV6-1 and TRBJ1-6; tentative D call: TRBD1 (6 bases). Germline V lookup: CDR1 MNHNS, CDR2 SASEGT. This CDR3 spans 15 amino acids. V lost 1 base and J lost 6, with 10 bases in between. CDR3 DNA: TGTGCCAGCAGTGAAGGGCCAGGGGTTAATTCACCCCTCCACTTT. Translation: CASSEGPGVNSPLHF.

The chain links TRBV28 to TRBJ1-5, with D possibly matching TRBD1 (5 bases). The CDR3 runs to 13 residues. Deletions cut 7 bases from V and 6 bases from J, with 13 bases between. The V gene's germline CDR1 is MDHEN and CDR2 SYDVKM. DNA for the CDR3: TGTGCCAGCACCGCGCAGGGCGGTCAGCCCCAGCATTTT. It translates to CASTAQGGQPQHF.

The CDR3 spells CASSSTGTQETQYF. The CDR3 bases are TGTGCCAGCAGCTCGACCGGGACACAAGAGACCCAGTACTTC. V and J are TRBV5-6 and TRBJ2-5; maybe TRBD1 (6 bases). The germline V and J ends were trimmed by 3 bases and 2 bases, with 11 bases remaining between them. Per the germline V gene, CDR1 is SGHDT and CDR2 is YYEEEE. The CDR3 extends over 14 amino acids. The variable domain in full, completed from reference TRBV5-6 and TRBJ2-5, reads DAGVTQSPTHLIKTRGQQVTLRCSPKSGHDTVSWYQQALGQGPQFIFQYYEEEERQRGNFPDRFSGHQFPNYSSELNVNALLLGDSALYLCASSSTGTQETQYFGPGTRLLVL.

This chain joins TRBV25-1 and TRBJ2-7; D remains ambiguous. Trimming stripped 5 bases from V and 6 bases from J, with 14 bases between. The CDR3 is made up of 13 amino acids. From germline, CDR1 is MGHDK and CDR2 SYGVNS. The CDR3 loop reads CASSQTDLAEQYF. CDR3 nucleotide sequence: TGTGCCAGCAGTCAGACTGATCTCGCCGAGCAGTACTTC.

This clone was seen once. This chain joins TRBV19 and TRBJ2-2; tentative D call: TRBD1 (6 bases). V was shortened by 5 bases and J by 5 bases, with 18 bases between the two germline ends. This CDR3 has 16 amino acids. Germline V gene data show CDR1 as LNHDA and CDR2 as SQIVND (reference sequence). For the CDR3, the DNA is TGTGCCAGTAGTCCGTCGGACAGCCGGGATACCGGGGAGCTGTTTTTT. Encoded protein: CASSPSDSRDTGELFF.

The rearrangement joins TRBV20-1 to TRBJ2-7; D call uncertain. CDR3 length equals 11 residues. Trimming took off 0 bases at V and 10 bases at J, with 10 bases between the two ends. Germline V CDR1 and CDR2: DFQATT, SNEGSKA (reference sequence). As DNA, the CDR3 is TGCAGTGCTAGAGATGAGGCTTCTCAGTACTTC. Translated, it gives CSARDEASQYF.

V usage is TRBV2 and J usage is TRBJ1-5; no clear D gene. The CDR3 consists of 16 residues. Germline CDR1 and CDR2: SNHLY and FYNNEI. The V and J ends lost 2 bases and 0 bases respectively, with 11 bases between them. CDR3 region: CASSELGGPSNQPQHF. The DNA for the CDR3 is TGTGCCAGCAGTGAATTGGGAGGACCTAGCAATCAGCCCCAGCATTTT.

V is TRBV7-9 and J is TRBJ2-3, with TRBD2 matching over 11 bases. Germline lookup yields CDR1 SEHNR and CDR2 FQNEAQ (reference sequence). V lost 4 bases, J lost 0 bases, and 6 bases stayed unmatched. The length of the CDR3 is 17 residues. Here the CDR3 DNA reads TGTGCCAGCAGCTGGGGACTAGCGGCATCTAGCACAGATACGCAGTATTTT. Protein product: CASSWGLAASSTDTQYF.

The V call is TRBV7-9, the J call TRBJ2-3; 11 nucleotides align to TRBD2. Germline loops: CDR1 SEHNR, CDR2 FQNEAQ (reference sequence). V shed 1 base, J shed 4 bases, and the junction held 4 bases outside the gene matches. This CDR3 has 16 amino acids. The CDR3: CASSLELAGVSDTQYF. CDR3 sequence (DNA): TGTGCCAGCAGCTTAGAACTAGCGGGAGTCTCAGATACGCAGTATTTT.

The V call is TRBV6-5, the J call TRBJ2-5; 11 bases are a match to TRBD2. With V trimmed by 6 bases and J by 5 bases, 8 bases remained unmatched. The CDR3 spans 15 residues. CDR1 is MNHEY and CDR2 is SVGAGI in the germline V gene. As DNA, the CDR3 is TGTGCCAGCAGCGGGACTAGCGGAGTCGGGGAGACCCAGTACTTC. Translating it yields CASSGTSGVGETQYF.

The V call is TRBV14, the J call TRBJ2-1; 7 positions match TRBD2. This CDR3 has 14 residues. The germline CDR1 and CDR2 sequences are SGHDN and FVKESK. With 4 bases clipped from V and 2 bases from J, the junction kept 2 bases outside the gene matches. CDR3 nucleotides: TGTGCCAGCAGCCTAAGCGGGGCCTACAATGAGCAGTTCTTC. This translates into CASSLSGAYNEQFF.

V is TRBV3-1 (or the pseudogene TRBV3-2) and J is TRBJ2-2, with TRBD2 as a possible D gene (6 bases). V shed 4 bases and J shed 10 bases, with 13 bases lying between them. The CDR3 loop spans 13 amino acids. Germline CDR1 is LGHDT and CDR2 is YNNKEL (reference sequence). Here the CDR3 DNA reads TGTGCCAGCAGCCTTAGTGGGGAGGCGGAGCTGTTTTTT. It yields the protein CASSLSGEAELFF.

This sequence joins TRBV5-1 and TRBJ2-5, with TRBD2 matching 10 bases. V was clipped by 3 bases and J by 4 bases; unmatched bases: 12. Germline V lookup: CDR1 SGHRS, CDR2 YFSETQ. The CDR3 sequence is 17 residues long. In nucleotides, the CDR3 is TGCGCCAGCAGCTCCCCCCAGCGGGAGGGCCTTGGAGAGACCCAGTACTTC. Protein: CASSSPQREGLGETQYF.

The chain combines TRBV28 with TRBJ1-1; 10 bases map to TRBD1. J lost 1 base, V lost 3 bases, and 5 bases had no gene match. CDR1 and CDR2 from the germline V gene are MDHEN and SYDVKM. The CDR3 extends over 16 amino acids. CDR3 sequence (DNA): TGTGCCAGCAGTTTTGGGACAGGGGTTGGGAACACTGAAGCTTTCTTT. This translates into CASSFGTGVGNTEAFF.

J is TRBJ2-1 and V is TRBV5-1, with 9 bases lining up with TRBD2. This CDR3 spans 16 amino acids. J lost 4 bases, V lost 2 bases, and 7 bases had no gene match. The germline V gene encodes CDR1 SGHRS and CDR2 YFSETQ. CDR3 bases: TGCGCCAGCAGCTTTGATGCGGGAGGGGGATACAATGAGCAGTTCTTC. Translation: CASSFDAGGGYNEQFF.

The chain recombines TRBV6-6 with TRBJ2-7; a weak D match, TRBD1 (6 bases). CDR1 and CDR2 (germline): MNHNY, SVGAGI (reference sequence). The CDR3 length is 13 residues. The V gene lost 9 bases and the J gene lost 2 bases, with 14 bases spanning the gap. CDR3 coding DNA: TGTGCCAGGACAGGCGCCACCACCTACGAGCAGTACTTC. As protein: CARTGATTYEQYF.

This clone was recorded a few times. DNA for the CDR3: TGTGCCACCAGCAGAGATCCATTGGGGACAGGGGGCAGTTCACCCCTCCACTTT. This translates into CATSRDPLGTGGSSPLHF. This chain connects TRBV15 to TRBJ1-6, with 12 bases aligning to TRBD1. Germline V gene data show CDR1 as LNHNV and CDR2 as YYDKDF (reference sequence). This CDR3 region has 18 residues. After removal of 0 bases from V and 9 bases from J, the junction contained 9 bases not matched to a gene.

This clone occurred once. The chain employs TRBV6-5 and TRBJ1-2; D gene unclear. This CDR3 is 14 amino acids long. Germline lookup yields CDR1 MNHEY and CDR2 SVGAGI. Trimming left V 6 bases short and J 0 bases short, with 11 bases between. The CDR3 loop reads CASRSGESNYGYTF. The CDR3 DNA reads TGTGCCAGCAGGTCCGGGGAGTCTAACTATGGCTACACCTTC.